The clone carrying this T cell receptor (beta chain) was seen at least ten times. Its antigen is not identified. Time point of the sample: sample taken at primary tumor resection. The sequenced material consisted of unsorted whole RNA from tumor, nontumor lung or frozen PBMC. Samples were obtained from around 73 donors, all untreated early-stage non-small cell lung cancer patients. Per germline, CDR1 SGHNT and CDR2 YYREEE (reference sequence). The J segment lost 0 bases and the V segment lost 4 bases, leaving 4 bases of the junction unmatched. This CDR3 contains 16 residues. Individually, TCR cDNA molecules were each labelled with a unique molecular identifier. From the 5' RACE reads, TCRdb called clonotypes with MiXCR, one entry per CDR3 protein. This sample has about 36,000 distinct CDR3 sequences, with around 5.2% found just once. The record originates from a study of spatial heterogeneity in lung cancer. Study at large: Detected beta-chain sequences consistently exceeded alpha-chain sequences. Findings and limits, study-wide: Follow-up blood showed ubiquitous expanded tumor TCRs less than blood at resection did.

The sequences come from PBMCs, collected at surgery. The sequence was collected from a female donor with early-stage non-small cell lung cancer. This chain joins TRBV5-4 and TRBJ2-2, with 9 nucleotides matching TRBD2. The CDR3 DNA is TGTGCCAGCAGCACCGCTAGCGGGACGAACACCGGGGAGCTGTTTTTT. It yields the protein CASSTASGTNTGELFF.